The 27 T cell receptor beta chains below were found in one sample sequenced in a study of cytomegalovirus exposure and HLA in healthy donors. In the PCR, 60 Vbeta and 13 Jbeta primers were used. Assay: immunoSEQ multiplex PCR; the TCRdb copy retains only in-frame clones and omits some. The sample contains some 66,000 clones, less than 80% of which appear only once. Source material: PBMCs. Receptors originate from a man aged 55 to 70 in good health and CMV-seropositive.

The chain combines TRBV10-3 with TRBJ2-5; TRBD1 matches 7 bases. The end of the DNA is better explained by TRBJ2-7, so the J call may be wrong. The germline V gene has CDR1 ENHRY and CDR2 SYGVKD. This CDR3 has 15 residues. CDR3 bases: TGTGCCATCAGTACGCAGACAGGGAACACACGCGAGCAGTACTTC. Protein product: CAISTQTGNTREQYF.

The rearrangement links TRBV6-5 to TRBJ2-7; 11 nucleotides line up with TRBD1. V shed 6 bases, J shed 9 bases, and the junction held 7 bases outside the gene matches. Germline CDR1 is MNHEY and CDR2 is SVGAGI. The CDR3 contains 13 residues. CDR3: CASRAGQGVGQYF. The CDR3 nucleotides are TGTGCCAGCAGAGCGGGACAGGGGGTCGGGCAGTACTTC.

The rearrangement links TRBV27 to TRBJ1-3; weak D call: TRBD1 (5 bases). The CDR3 loop spans 14 amino acids. The V end was cut by 2 bases, the J end by 5 bases, with 10 bases between. Germline CDR1 reads MNHEY; CDR2 reads SMNVEV (reference sequence). The CDR3, as DNA: TGTGCCAGCAGTTTAGGGGGGGTAAGAAACACCATATATTTT. Translation: CASSLGGVRNTIYF.

The rearrangement links TRBV15 to TRBJ1-1, with D unclear. The germline V and J ends were trimmed by 1 base and 5 bases, with 11 bases remaining between them. This CDR3 is 14 amino acids long. Germline CDR1 is LNHNV and CDR2 is YYDKDF (reference sequence). CDR3 sequence (DNA): TGTGCCACCAGCAGAGGTGGGGAGGGAACTGAAGCTTTCTTT. It encodes CATSRGGEGTEAFF.

This clone turned up a few times. The chain carries TRBV7-2 and TRBJ1-2, with 9 bases fitting TRBD1. The CDR3 is made up of 16 amino acids. Germline V gives CDR1 SGHTA, CDR2 FQGNSA. After removal of 7 bases from V and 5 bases from J, the junction contained 14 bases not matched to a gene. The CDR3 loop reads CASTANRGRRPYGYTF. The DNA of the CDR3 is TGTGCCAGCACAGCGAACAGGGGGCGGAGACCATATGGCTACACCTTC.

The genes are TRBV7-6 and TRBJ2-3, with TRBD1 as a possible D gene (6 bases). From germline, CDR1 is SGHVS and CDR2 FNYEAQ. Deletions cut 5 bases from V and 3 bases from J, with 21 bases between. This CDR3 has 17 residues. The DNA for the CDR3 is TGTGCCAGCAGCCCTCAGGGTCCTTCGGGGACAACAGATACGCAGTATTTT. This gives the protein CASSPQGPSGTTDTQYF.

The chain is built from TRBV7-6 and TRBJ2-1; D is perhaps TRBD2 (7 bases). V lost 2 bases and J 7 bases, leaving 12 bases between the germline ends. The germline V gene has CDR1 SGHVS and CDR2 FNYEAQ. The length of the CDR3 is 14 residues. The CDR3: CASSLKGGGNEQFF. CDR3 in DNA: TGTGCCAGCAGCTTAAAGGGGGGGGGAAATGAGCAGTTCTTC.

The chain uses TRBV11-2 and TRBJ1-2; no firm D call. This CDR3 is built from 13 residues. Germline CDR1 reads SGHAT; CDR2 reads FQNNGV. V lost 3 bases and J lost 0, with 5 bases in between. The CDR3 DNA reads TGTGCCAGCAGCTTGGGCACTAACTATGGCTACACCTTC. Protein sequence: CASSLGTNYGYTF.

The rearrangement joins TRBV7-6 to TRBJ2-3; 7 positions match TRBD1. Per the germline V gene, CDR1 is SGHVS and CDR2 is FNYEAQ. Trimming removed 4 bases from V and 1 base from J; junction bases left unmatched: 8. The CDR3 is made up of 16 amino acids. CDR3: CASSSLAGGGTDTQYF. CDR3 sequence (DNA): TGTGCCAGCAGCTCCCTGGCAGGGGGTGGCACAGATACGCAGTATTTT.

This chain joins TRBV27 and TRBJ1-1; D remains ambiguous. V dropped 3 bases and J dropped 0 bases, with 5 bases sitting between them. The CDR3 contains 13 residues. Germline V gene sequence: CDR1 MNHEY, CDR2 SMNVEV (reference sequence). In nucleotides, the CDR3 is TGTGCCAGCAGTTTTACAGTGAACACTGAAGCTTTCTTT. It specifies CASSFTVNTEAFF.

Comment on this clone: At one end, the junction sequence differs from germline, possibly due to a read error. The rearrangement joins TRBV6-1 to TRBJ1-5, with TRBD1 matching 12 bases. The CDR3 consists of 17 residues. Germline V gives CDR1 MNHNS, CDR2 SASEGT. The CDR3 protein is CASREGTGGAGLQPQHF. The CDR3 DNA follows: TGTGCCAGCAGAGAAGGGACAGGGGGCGCAGGGCTTCAGCCCCAGCATTTT.

The chain combines TRBV5-1 with TRBJ2-3; no definite D call. Germline CDR1 reads SGHRS; CDR2 reads YFSETQ. This CDR3 comprises 16 residues. V lost 0 bases to trimming and J lost 4 bases, with 15 bases between them. The CDR3 DNA reads TGCGCCAGCAGCTTGGTAAGGTCTTTGGGCGCAGATACGCAGTATTTT. Translated, it gives CASSLVRSLGADTQYF.

The chain couples TRBV7-9 to TRBJ2-7; D possibly corresponds to TRBD2 (6 bases). Trimming took off 5 bases at V and 12 bases at J, with 23 bases between the two ends. The CDR3 totals 14 residues. Germline loops: CDR1 SEHNR, CDR2 FQNEAQ (reference sequence). For the CDR3, the DNA is TGTGCCAGCAGCCTAACCGTTCCTAGCGAACCGGCGTACTTC. This codes for CASSLTVPSEPAYF.

This clone was recorded at least ten times. The chain joins TRBV27 to TRBJ2-7, with D unresolved. The CDR3 totals 18 residues. Per the germline V gene, CDR1 is MNHEY and CDR2 is SMNVEV (reference sequence). V was pared by 0 bases and J by 2 bases, with 20 bases between. DNA of the CDR3: TGTGCCAGCAGTTTATCGGCCCCCTCTCTTGGAGTAACCTACGAGCAGTACTTC. Encoded protein: CASSLSAPSLGVTYEQYF.

V and J are TRBV5-1 and TRBJ1-4; D is possibly TRBD1 (5 bases). CDR1 and CDR2 from the germline V gene are SGHRS and YFSETQ. With 3 bases removed from V and 0 bases from J, the gap between germline ends came to 9 bases. The CDR3 is 15 amino acids. The CDR3 nucleotides are TGCGCCAGCAGCTCAACAGGATCAACTAATGAAAAACTGTTTTTT. Amino acids: CASSSTGSTNEKLFF.

The chain recombines TRBV6-1 with TRBJ1-4; 8 positions match TRBD1. Germline loops: CDR1 MNHNS, CDR2 SASEGT. The trim removed 5 bases at V and 7 bases at J, leaving 6 bases unmatched. CDR3 length: 14 amino acids. The CDR3 loop is CASSFGQGVEKLFF. The CDR3 DNA is TGTGCCAGCAGTTTCGGACAGGGCGTTGAAAAACTGTTTTTT.

The CDR3 DNA sequence: TGTGCCATCAGTAGAGGAGGGGCTGAAGCTTTCTTT. The encoded protein is CAISRGGAEAFF. This rearrangement joins TRBV10-3 to TRBJ1-1; perhaps TRBD1 as D (5 bases). Trimming took 5 bases from V and 6 from J, leaving 10 bases between them. The CDR3 consists of 12 residues. CDR1 and CDR2 (germline): ENHRY, SYGVKD.

The chain uses TRBV7-8 and TRBJ2-1; TRBD1 matches 12 bases. CDR3 length: 16 residues. After removal of 1 base from V and 4 bases from J, the junction contained 2 bases not matched to a gene. CDR1 SGHVS and CDR2 FQNEAQ come from the germline V gene. The CDR3 sequence: CASSLGDRGPYNEQFF. CDR3 nucleotide sequence: TGTGCCAGCAGCTTAGGGGACAGGGGGCCTTACAATGAGCAGTTCTTC.

The rearrangement links TRBV5-1 to TRBJ2-7, with a possible D match to TRBD2 (6 bases). Germline lookup yields CDR1 SGHRS and CDR2 YFSETQ. Trimming took off 0 bases at V and 1 base at J, with 11 bases between the two ends. The CDR3 totals 15 residues. This CDR3 reads CASSLARRGSYEQYF. CDR3 DNA sequence: TGCGCCAGCAGCTTGGCCCGTCGGGGGTCCTACGAGCAGTACTTC.

The chain carries TRBV6-1 and TRBJ2-5, with TRBD1 matching 10 bases. The CDR3 runs 16 residues. Germline lookup yields CDR1 MNHNS and CDR2 SASEGT. J was trimmed by 1 base and V by 3 bases; bases with no gene match: 5. In DNA, the CDR3 is TGTGCCAGCAGTGAGCGGACAGGGGGGCTCCAAGAGACCCAGTACTTC. This sequence encodes CASSERTGGLQETQYF.

The chain is built from TRBV10-3 and TRBJ2-1, with D possibly being TRBD2 (5 bases). V lost 3 bases and J lost 5, with 11 bases in between. Germline CDR1 and CDR2: ENHRY and SYGVKD. There are 14 residues in the CDR3. In DNA, the CDR3 is TGTGCCATCAGTGAAGACGGGGTAGACAATGAGCAGTTCTTC. Translation gives CAISEDGVDNEQFF.

This rearrangement joins TRBV10-3 to TRBJ2-3; 14 bases agree with TRBD2. The CDR3 sequence is 15 residues long. Germline loops: CDR1 ENHRY, CDR2 SYGVKD. The J segment lost 7 bases and the V segment lost 7 bases, leaving 7 bases of the junction unmatched. The CDR3 protein is CAITPTSGGANTQYF. DNA of the CDR3: TGTGCCATCACCCCGACTAGCGGGGGGGCAAATACGCAGTATTTT.

CDR3 protein: CATSRPGYGQPQHF. CDR3 in DNA: TGTGCCACCAGCAGGCCAGGGTACGGGCAGCCCCAGCATTTT. J is TRBJ1-5 and V is TRBV15; perhaps TRBD1 as D (5 bases). In germline, CDR1 is LNHNV, CDR2 YYDKDF (reference sequence). V lost 3 bases and J 7 bases, leaving 13 bases between the germline ends. The CDR3 is 14 amino acids.

The chain employs TRBV6-5 and TRBJ2-7; 8 bases map to TRBD1. The CDR3 consists of 14 residues. J lost 4 bases, V lost 4 bases, and 6 bases had no gene match. Germline V gene lookup returns CDR1 MNHEY and CDR2 SVGAGI. CDR3: CASSSSRTGYEQYF. In DNA form, the CDR3 reads TGTGCCAGCAGTTCCTCCCGGACAGGGTACGAGCAGTACTTC.

This chain joins TRBV7-6 and TRBJ2-5; 8 bases agree with TRBD1. Germline CDR1 and CDR2: SGHVS and FNYEAQ. This CDR3 comprises 16 residues. With V trimmed by 4 bases and J by 4 bases, 11 bases remained unmatched. The CDR3 region has the DNA TGTGCCAGCAGCTCGCCGGGACAGGAACGATTAGAGACCCAGTACTTC. Amino acid sequence: CASSSPGQERLETQYF.

Concerning this clone: At one of its ends the junction is not consistent with the germline gene, which may arise from a read error. This sample also contains other DNA sequences that code for the same CDR3. The CDR3 DNA follows: TGCGCCAGCAGCGGCGCCGGGACTAGCGGCACAGATACGCAGTATTTT. It is translated as CASSGAGTSGTDTQYF. The gene calls are TRBV11-3 and TRBJ2-3; 10 positions match TRBD2. This CDR3 has 16 amino acids. Germline CDR1 and CDR2: SGHNT and YENEEA. Combining the CDR3 with reference TRBV11-3 and TRBJ2-3 gives the whole variable domain EAGVVQSPRYKIIEKKQPVAFWCNPISGHNTLYWYLQNLGQGPELLIRYENEEAVDDSQLPKDRFSAERLKGVDSTLKIQPAELGDSAVYLCASSGAGTSGTDTQYFGPGTRLTVL.

The genes are TRBV9 and TRBJ1-2; D is unresolved. This CDR3 contains 15 residues. In germline, CDR1 is SGDLS, CDR2 YYNGEE. The germline V and J ends were trimmed by 0 bases and 2 bases, with 11 bases remaining between them. The CDR3 protein is CASSVVTAENYGYTF. Here the CDR3 DNA reads TGTGCCAGCAGCGTAGTAACAGCAGAAAACTATGGCTACACCTTC. Drawing the rest from reference TRBV9 and TRBJ1-2, the complete variable domain is DSGVTQTPKHLITATGQRVTLRCSPRSGDLSVYWYQQSLDQGLQFLIQYYNGEERAKGNILERFSAQQFPDLHSELNLSSLELGDSALYFCASSVVTAENYGYTFGSGTRLTVV.